The 20 T cell receptor beta chains listed next were all sequenced from one sample in a study of beta chain features in type 1 diabetes. Of the isolated RNA, all was reverse transcribed, and so the sequenced material was expressed TCRB transcripts. The table came from immunoSEQ multiplex PCR; TCRdb's copy has only in-frame clones and leaves some out. The data show around 44,000 clones, roughly 50% seen once. Sequencing was done on a sample of stem cell memory CD4+ T cells from blood. The origin of the receptors is a woman between 25 and 40 years old in good health.

This clone came up a few times. V gene TRBV9 combines with J gene TRBJ2-5; no definite D call. Germline V gene lookup returns CDR1 SGDLS and CDR2 YYNGEE. The germline V and J ends were trimmed by 6 bases and 5 bases, with 11 bases remaining between them. The CDR3 has 12 residues. CDR3: CASNGPRETQYF. DNA for the CDR3: TGTGCCAGCAACGGTCCCCGGGAGACCCAGTACTTC.

CDR3 in DNA: TGCAGCGTTGGTAGCGGGCGCTCCTACGAGCAGTACTTC. Protein sequence: CSVGSGRSYEQYF. The chain joins TRBV29-1 to TRBJ2-7, with 7 nucleotides matching TRBD2. CDR1 SQVTM and CDR2 ANQGSEA come from the germline V gene. The CDR3 consists of 13 residues. The V gene end was trimmed by 4 bases and the J gene end by 0 bases; junction bases not matched to a gene: 3.

The chain employs TRBV7-3 and TRBJ2-7, with 8 bases fitting TRBD2. The germline V gene has CDR1 SGHTA and CDR2 FQGTGA. V was pared by 5 bases and J by 7 bases, with 4 bases of the junction left unmatched. The CDR3 covers 12 residues. This CDR3 reads CASSAPGGEQYF. DNA for the CDR3: TGTGCCAGCAGCGCGCCGGGGGGGGAGCAGTACTTC. The entire variable domain, with the rest obtained from reference TRBV7-3 and TRBJ2-7, is as follows: GAGVSQTPSNKVTEKGKYVELRCDPISGHTALYWYRQSLGQGPEFLIYFQGTGAADDSGLPNDRFFAVRPEGSVSTLKIQRTERGDSAVYLCASSAPGGEQYFGPGTRLTVT.

The V gene is TRBV19, the J gene TRBJ2-1; possibly TRBD2 for D (6 bases). The germline gives CDR1 LNHDA, CDR2 SQIVND (reference sequence). The CDR3 is 16 amino acids. Deletions cut 4 bases from V and 2 bases from J, with 15 bases between. The CDR3 DNA is TGTGCCAGTAGTACCCCCGGGAGCGGAGCCTACAATGAGCAGTTCTTC. It codes for CASSTPGSGAYNEQFF.

The sample holds many counts of this clone. V and J are TRBV28 and TRBJ2-4, with D unresolved. Trimming left V 10 bases short and J 7 bases short, with 11 bases between. Germline V CDR1 and CDR2: MDHEN, SYDVKM. The CDR3 runs to 11 residues. The CDR3 DNA is TGTGCCACACAATCGCGGAACATTCAGTACTTC. Its translation is CATQSRNIQYF.

The chain carries TRBV27 and TRBJ2-7, with 11 positions matching TRBD2. Trimming removed 5 bases from V and 5 bases from J; junction bases left unmatched: 8. CDR1 is MNHEY and CDR2 is SMNVEV in the germline V gene (reference sequence). The CDR3 consists of 15 residues. The CDR3 protein is CASSPLAGGPHEQYF. The CDR3, as DNA: TGTGCCAGCAGTCCGTTAGCGGGAGGGCCCCACGAGCAGTACTTC.

The genes are TRBV7-2 and TRBJ2-5; 12 bases map to TRBD2. The J call may be in error: the DNA end matches TRBJ2-7 better. Germline CDR1 reads SGHTA; CDR2 reads FQGNSA. The CDR3 spans 17 residues. In DNA, the CDR3 is TGTGCCAGCAGCTTAGGTGTCCCTAGCGGGAGGGTCTACGAGCAGTACTTC. It yields the protein CASSLGVPSGRVYEQYF.

This clone was counted a few times. J is TRBJ2-3 and V is TRBV6-5, with a possible D match to TRBD2 (6 bases). Looked up from germline, CDR1 is MNHEY and CDR2 is SVGAGI. This CDR3 has 13 amino acids. Trimming cost V 7 bases and J 4 bases, with 12 bases left between them. The CDR3, as DNA: TGTGCCAGCACCTACCCGGGGGCAGATACGCAGTATTTT. Encoded protein: CASTYPGADTQYF.

This clone was seen just once. The rearrangement links TRBV7-2 to TRBJ2-5; the match to TRBD1 covers 10 bases. The J call is doubtful: the DNA matches TRBJ2-7 better. The CDR3 is 14 amino acids. Germline V lookup: CDR1 SGHTA, CDR2 FQGNSA. The CDR3 region has the DNA TGTGCCAGCAAGCGGGGACAGGGGCTCCACGAGCAGTACTTC. As protein: CASKRGQGLHEQYF.

The chain couples TRBV10-3 to TRBJ2-3; 10 positions agree with TRBD2. Germline loops: CDR1 ENHRY, CDR2 SYGVKD. The CDR3 loop spans 18 amino acids. The V segment lost 0 bases and the J segment 9 bases; nucleotides outside the gene matches: 15. As DNA, the CDR3 is TGTGCCATCAGTGAGTCGGACTCAGCGGGAGGGCCAAGGGGGACGCAGTATTTT. Its translation is CAISESDSAGGPRGTQYF.

For the CDR3, the DNA is TGTGCCAGCAGCTTAGCAGGGGGACCTAGCAATCAGCCCCAGCATTTT. Its protein is CASSLAGGPSNQPQHF. The V call is TRBV7-6, the J call TRBJ1-5; D is possibly TRBD1 (6 bases). Germline CDR1 reads SGHVS; CDR2 reads FNYEAQ. Trimming pared 0 bases from V and 0 bases from J, leaving 9 bases between. The CDR3 runs 16 residues.

The rearrangement joins TRBV29-1 to TRBJ2-5, with 9 nucleotides matching TRBD1. CDR1 is SQVTM, CDR2 ANQGSEA, per germline. The CDR3 length is 14 residues. The trim removed 6 bases at V and 0 bases at J, leaving 5 bases unmatched. Written as DNA, the CDR3 is TGCAGCGTCGTGGGACAGGGAAACCAAGAGACCCAGTACTTC. Encoded protein: CSVVGQGNQETQYF. The whole variable domain, remainder taken from reference TRBV29-1 and TRBJ2-5, is SAVISQKPSRDICQRGTSLTIQCQVDSQVTMMFWYRQQPGQSLTLIATANQGSEATYESGFVIDKFPISRPNLTFSTLTVSNMSPEDSSIYLCSVVGQGNQETQYFGPGTRLLVL.

V is TRBV10-3 and J is TRBJ1-4; 12 positions match TRBD1. J gave up 3 bases and V 3 bases, and 5 bases lay outside the gene matches. This CDR3 is 17 amino acids long. Germline V gene sequence: CDR1 ENHRY, CDR2 SYGVKD. CDR3 sequence reads: CAISDRDRGQANEKLFF. Here the CDR3 DNA reads TGTGCCATCAGTGACCGGGACAGGGGGCAGGCTAATGAAAAACTGTTTTTT.

In DNA form, the CDR3 reads TGTGCCACCAGCAGAGATAGGCCGGGACAGGGGGCACACGAGCAGTACTTC. Translation: CATSRDRPGQGAHEQYF. The chain links TRBV15 to TRBJ2-7; TRBD1 agrees at 12 bases. After removal of 0 bases from V and 5 bases from J, the junction contained 8 bases not matched to a gene. CDR3 length equals 17 residues. Germline CDR1 reads LNHNV; CDR2 reads YYDKDF (reference sequence).

This chain joins TRBV7-2 and TRBJ2-2; D not resolved. The CDR3 is 12 amino acids. Trimming removed 5 bases at V and 7 bases at J, with 8 bases between. Germline values: CDR1 SGHTA, CDR2 FQGNSA. CDR3 DNA: TGTGCCAGCAGCGGCCTAGACGGGGAGCTGTTTTTT. Translating it yields CASSGLDGELFF.

In its sample, this clone was seen a few times. V usage is TRBV18 and J usage is TRBJ2-7, with 7 bases that match TRBD2. With V trimmed by 1 base and J by 3 bases, 6 bases remained unmatched. CDR3 length equals 15 residues. Germline CDR1 is KGHSH and CDR2 is LQKENI. The DNA of the CDR3 is TGTGCCAGCTCACCACTTCATACTAGCGACTACGAGCAGTACTTC. As protein: CASSPLHTSDYEQYF. The full variable domain, its missing parts supplied by reference TRBV18 and TRBJ2-7, is NAGVMQNPRHLVRRRGQEARLRCSPMKGHSHVYWYRQLPEEGLKFMVYLQKENIIDESGMPKERFSAEFPKEGPSILRIQQVVRGDSAAYFCASSPLHTSDYEQYFGPGTRLTVT.

The chain joins TRBV7-8 to TRBJ2-4; 7 bases are a match to TRBD1. There are 17 residues in the CDR3. Germline CDR1 SGHVS, CDR2 FQNEAQ. V lost 0 bases, J lost 0 bases, and 5 bases stayed unmatched. CDR3 amino acids: CASSLAGTVLAKNIQYF. In DNA, the CDR3 is TGTGCCAGCAGCTTAGCGGGGACAGTCCTAGCCAAAAACATTCAGTACTTC.

The rearrangement joins TRBV7-9 to TRBJ2-5; TRBD1 agrees at 9 bases. Germline CDR1 SEHNR, CDR2 FQNEAQ (reference sequence). J was trimmed by 5 bases and V by 5 bases; bases with no gene match: 12. The CDR3 runs to 16 residues. CDR3 DNA: TGTGCCAGCAGCAATCGACAGGGGGTAACATTGGAGACCCAGTACTTC. Protein product: CASSNRQGVTLETQYF.

The chain has TRBV7-3 and TRBJ2-1, with 7 bases identical to TRBD1. CDR1 is SGHTA, CDR2 FQGTGA, per germline. The trim removed 6 bases at V and 4 bases at J, leaving 3 bases unmatched. The CDR3 runs to 13 residues. The CDR3 nucleotides are TGTGCCAGCAGACCGGACAGGTACAATGAGCAGTTCTTC. It specifies CASRPDRYNEQFF.

This chain links TRBV19 with TRBJ1-3; D remains unclear. Trimming took 5 bases from V and 0 from J, leaving 11 bases between them. This CDR3 is built from 15 residues. CDR1 is LNHDA, CDR2 SQIVND, per germline (reference sequence). CDR3 nucleotide sequence: TGTGCCAGTAGTGTCGTCCTCAGCTCTGGAAACACCATATATTTT. Encoded protein: CASSVVLSSGNTIYF. Filled out from reference TRBV19 and TRBJ1-3, the complete variable domain reads DGGITQSPKYLFRKEGQNVTLSCEQNLNHDAMYWYRQDPGQGLRLIYYSQIVNDFQKGDIAEGYSVSREKKESFPLTVTSAQKNPTAFYLCASSVVLSSGNTIYFGEGSWLTVV.